These T cell receptor beta chains were read from a single sample in a study of blood T cell repertoires in COVID-19. Sequencing used immunoSEQ multiplex PCR; TCRdb keeps in-frame clones, though not all of them. This table holds 86,000 or so clones, 70% to 85% found once. Input material: peripheral blood. The receptor set was obtained from a man between 70 and 80 years old with acute or convalescent COVID-19. CDR3s include the opening cysteine and the closing phenylalanine or tryptophan. A D gene is named only where the DNA matches it firmly. Size values are once, few and many counts, or a class for expanded clones, and some rows have none.

V gene	D gene	J gene	clone size	CDR3 protein	CDR3 DNA
TRBV2	TRBD2	TRBJ2-6	few	CASGRGYQSSGANVLTF	TGTGCCAGTGGGAGGGGCTACCAGAGCTCTGGGGCCAACGTCCTGACTTTC
TRBV2	NA	TRBJ1-1	NA	CASRRTTAGTEAFF	TGTGCCAGCAGAAGAACAACCGCTGGCACTGAAGCTTTCTTT
TRBV6-2/TRBV6-3	NA	TRBJ2-5	NA	CASSYGGRETQYF	TGTGCCAGCAGTTACGGGGGCAGGGAGACCCAGTACTTC
TRBV5-1	TRBD2	TRBJ2-2	NA	CASSLTSGLNTGELFF	TGCGCCAGCAGCTTAACTAGCGGACTGAACACCGGGGAGCTGTTTTTT
TRBV19	NA	TRBJ1-2	NA	CASSIGGTANYGYTF	TGTGCCAGTAGTATCGGGGGAACGGCTAACTATGGCTACACCTTC
TRBV9	TRBD2	TRBJ2-5	NA	CASSVGTSGGAGETQYF	TGTGCCAGCAGCGTAGGGACTAGCGGGGGGGCAGGAGAGACCCAGTACTTC
TRBV4-1	NA	TRBJ1-1	NA	CASSQTDYSNTEAFF	TGCGCCAGCAGCCAAACAGATTATTCAAACACTGAAGCTTTCTTT
TRBV5-3	TRBD1	TRBJ2-2	NA	CARSWDRSTGELFF	TGTGCCAGAAGCTGGGACAGATCTACCGGGGAGCTGTTTTTT
TRBV3-1/TRBV3-2	TRBD1	TRBJ1-6	NA	CASNTRGNSPLHF	TGTGCCAGCAATACCAGGGGGAATTCACCCCTCCACTTT
TRBV2	NA	TRBJ2-1	NA	CASSRDIYNEQFF	TGTGCCAGCAGTCGGGACATCTACAATGAGCAGTTCTTC
TRBV5-6	TRBD1	TRBJ2-1	NA	CASSLVDRGHEQFF	TGTGCCAGCAGCCTAGTCGACAGGGGGCATGAGCAGTTCTTC
TRBV4-1	TRBD1	TRBJ1-6	once	CASSPTGVNSPLHF	TGCGCCAGCAGCCCGACAGGGGTAAATTCACCCCTCCACTTT
TRBV6-4	TRBD1	TRBJ1-3	NA	CASEGPRDSQLLSGNTIYF	TGTGCCAGCGAAGGACCCCGGGACAGCCAACTCCTCTCTGGAAACACCATATATTTT
TRBV11-2	TRBD2	TRBJ2-3	once	CASSLVLAGVDTQYF	TGTGCCAGCAGCTTAGTACTAGCGGGGGTTGATACGCAGTATTTT
TRBV7-2	TRBD2	TRBJ2-2	NA	CASSLDSGAGELFF	TGTGCCAGCAGCTTGGATAGCGGGGCCGGGGAGCTGTTTTTT
TRBV6-4	TRBD1	TRBJ1-1	NA	CASTPSAGQGRGPTEAFF	TGTGCCAGCACTCCTTCTGCGGGACAGGGTAGGGGACCCACTGAAGCTTTCTTT
TRBV7-8	TRBD2	TRBJ2-3	NA	CASSPSGGATDTQYF	TGTGCCAGCAGCCCTAGCGGGGGGGCGACAGATACGCAGTATTTT
TRBV18	TRBD1	TRBJ2-6	NA	CASSPGTGQNWANVLTF	TGTGCCAGCTCACCCGGGACAGGGCAAAATTGGGCCAACGTCCTGACTTTC
TRBV5-6	NA	TRBJ2-3	NA	CASSPGVSSTDTQYF	TGTGCCAGCTCTCCAGGGGTATCTAGCACAGATACGCAGTATTTT
TRBV5-1	TRBD1	TRBJ2-7	once	CASSFTTPGTGLGEQYF	TGCGCCAGCAGCTTTACCACTCCCGGGACAGGCCTCGGCGAGCAGTACTTC
TRBV28	NA	TRBJ2-1	NA	CASSLSFGYNEQFF	TGTGCCAGCAGTTTATCGTTCGGGTACAATGAGCAGTTCTTC
TRBV5-1	TRBD1	TRBJ1-3	few	CASSFRDRDNTIYF	TGCGCCAGCAGCTTCCGGGACAGGGACAACACCATATATTTT
TRBV4-2	NA	TRBJ2-3	NA	CASSQEGGNTQYF	TGTGCCAGCAGCCAAGAAGGGGGAAATACGCAGTATTTT
TRBV3-1/TRBV3-2	NA	TRBJ2-5	NA	CASSQSPRETQYF	TGTGCCAGCAGCCAATCCCCCCGAGAGACCCAGTACTTC
TRBV6-5	TRBD1	TRBJ2-1	NA	CASSYDRVSYNEQFF	TGTGCCAGCAGTTACGACAGGGTCTCTTACAATGAGCAGTTCTTC
TRBV5-4	NA	TRBJ2-7	NA	CASSLEWRGGPYEQYF	TGTGCCAGCAGCTTAGAGTGGCGGGGAGGTCCCTACGAGCAGTACTTC
TRBV28	TRBD1	TRBJ2-7	once	CASSLGPGQGLDEQYF	TGTGCCAGCAGTTTGGGTCCGGGACAGGGTCTAGACGAGCAGTACTTC